The rows below give T cell receptor beta chains drawn from one sample of a study of blood T cell repertoires in COVID-19. This table comes from immunoSEQ multiplex PCR, and its TCRdb copy is limited to in-frame clones, with some not included. In the table there are around 260,000 clones, over 70% of which are singletons. Input material: peripheral blood. The source of these receptors is a woman in her 40s who had recovered from COVID-19. The CDR3 runs from the conserved cysteine through the conserved F or W. The order of the fields is J gene, D gene, V gene, clone size, CDR3 DNA, CDR3 protein. The D gene is left open where the match is weak. Rows may omit the clone size; those that give it use once, few, many or a size class.

j_gene: TRBJ2-7; d_gene: TRBD2; v_gene: TRBV4-1; abundance: NA; CDR3nt: TGCGCCAGCAGCCTCACCCCGGGCGGGGGGAATTTCTACGAGCAGTACTTC; CDR3aa: CASSLTPGGGNFYEQYF
j_gene: TRBJ2-1; d_gene: TRBD2; v_gene: TRBV7-2; abundance: few; CDR3nt: TGTGCCAGCAGCTATAGCGGGGGTTCCTCCTACAATGAGCAGTTCTTC; CDR3aa: CASSYSGGSSYNEQFF
j_gene: TRBJ1-1; d_gene: TRBD1; v_gene: TRBV27; abundance: NA; CDR3nt: TGTGCCAGCAGTTTATCTCTTGGGGACAGTTTGGACACTGAAGCTTTCTTT; CDR3aa: CASSLSLGDSLDTEAFF
j_gene: TRBJ2-1; d_gene: TRBD1; v_gene: TRBV9; abundance: NA; CDR3nt: TGTGCCAGCAGCACCAGCCGGGACAGGGGATCCAATGAGCAGTTCTTC; CDR3aa: CASSTSRDRGSNEQFF
j_gene: TRBJ2-7; d_gene: TRBD1; v_gene: TRBV6-2/TRBV6-3; abundance: NA; CDR3nt: TGTGCCAGCAGCCCTGGCCGACACAGGGGATCCTACGAGCAGTACTTC; CDR3aa: CASSPGRHRGSYEQYF
j_gene: TRBJ2-3; d_gene: NA; v_gene: TRBV7-2; abundance: NA; CDR3nt: TGTGCCAGCAGCTTAACCGGGATCGGAGATACGCAGTATTTT; CDR3aa: CASSLTGIGDTQYF
j_gene: TRBJ1-1; d_gene: NA; v_gene: TRBV7-3; abundance: NA; CDR3nt: TGTGCCAGCAGCCGTCGGGTGGACACTGAAGCTTTCTTT; CDR3aa: CASSRRVDTEAFF
j_gene: TRBJ2-6; d_gene: NA; v_gene: TRBV7-2; abundance: NA; CDR3nt: TGTGCCAGCAGCCGGGTTTTCTCTGGGGCCAACGTCCTGACTTTC; CDR3aa: CASSRVFSGANVLTF
j_gene: TRBJ2-7; d_gene: TRBD1; v_gene: TRBV19; abundance: NA; CDR3nt: TGTGCCAGTAGTGATCGGGACAGTTCCTACGAGCAGTACTTC; CDR3aa: CASSDRDSSYEQYF
j_gene: TRBJ2-3; d_gene: NA; v_gene: TRBV5-1; abundance: NA; CDR3nt: TGCGCCAGCAGCTTGACGAGCCCAGATACGCAGTATTTT; CDR3aa: CASSLTSPDTQYF
j_gene: TRBJ2-2; d_gene: NA; v_gene: TRBV6-5; abundance: NA; CDR3nt: TGTGCCAGCAGGCCGGGTAGTATGAACACCGGGGAGCTGTTTTTT; CDR3aa: CASRPGSMNTGELFF
j_gene: TRBJ1-3; d_gene: NA; v_gene: TRBV9; abundance: NA; CDR3nt: TGTGCCAGCAGCGGTCCGGGAAGCTCTGGAAACACCATATATTTT; CDR3aa: CASSGPGSSGNTIYF
j_gene: TRBJ2-3; d_gene: TRBD2; v_gene: TRBV30; abundance: once; CDR3nt: TGTGCCACCCTGCCGGGGCGGGGGAGCACAGATACGCAGTATTTT; CDR3aa: CATLPGRGSTDTQYF
j_gene: TRBJ2-5; d_gene: TRBD1; v_gene: TRBV5-1; abundance: NA; CDR3nt: TGCGCCAGCGGGACAGGGGGGCGAGAGACCCAGTACTTC; CDR3aa: CASGTGGRETQYF
j_gene: TRBJ1-2; d_gene: NA; v_gene: TRBV18; abundance: NA; CDR3nt: TGTGCCAGCTCTCCTCTTTATGGCTACACCTTC; CDR3aa: CASSPLYGYTF
j_gene: TRBJ2-2; d_gene: TRBD2; v_gene: TRBV6-5; abundance: NA; CDR3nt: TGTGCCGCGGGAGAGAGCGTAGGGTCCGGGGAGCTGTTTTTT; CDR3aa: CAAGESVGSGELFF
j_gene: TRBJ2-2; d_gene: TRBD2; v_gene: TRBV7-2; abundance: once; CDR3nt: TGTGCCAGCAGCCCCCGGAGACTAGCGGGGGGAGCGGGCGGGGAGCTGTTTTTT; CDR3aa: CASSPRRLAGGAGGELFF
j_gene: TRBJ1-2; d_gene: TRBD1; v_gene: TRBV4-1; abundance: NA; CDR3nt: TGCGCCAGCAGCCCCGCGGGGGACAGGGCTTTGGTTGGCTACACCTTC; CDR3aa: CASSPAGDRALVGYTF
j_gene: TRBJ2-5; d_gene: NA; v_gene: TRBV23-1; abundance: NA; CDR3nt: TGCGCCAGCAGTCAATCGATCCGACCGGGACTTTCGGAGACCCAGTACTTC; CDR3aa: CASSQSIRPGLSETQYF
j_gene: TRBJ2-7; d_gene: TRBD2; v_gene: TRBV29-1; abundance: NA; CDR3nt: TGCAGCGTTGAAGATGGGAGGGGAAGGCGCGAGCAGTACTTC; CDR3aa: CSVEDGRGRREQYF
j_gene: TRBJ1-1; d_gene: NA; v_gene: TRBV5-1; abundance: NA; CDR3nt: TGCGCCAGCACGACAGGTCGAATGAACACTGAAGCTTTCTTT; CDR3aa: CASTTGRMNTEAFF
j_gene: TRBJ1-4; d_gene: TRBD1; v_gene: TRBV11-2; abundance: NA; CDR3nt: TGTGCCAGCAGCTTAGCGGACAGGAAAGCAACTAATGAAAAACTGTTTTTT; CDR3aa: CASSLADRKATNEKLFF
j_gene: TRBJ1-1; d_gene: NA; v_gene: TRBV19; abundance: NA; CDR3nt: TGTGCCAGTAGTATAGGTTCCGGCACTGAAGCTTTCTTT; CDR3aa: CASSIGSGTEAFF
j_gene: TRBJ2-7; d_gene: NA; v_gene: TRBV3-1/TRBV3-2; abundance: NA; CDR3nt: TGTGCCAGCAGCCCCGGGATAGTCCGCTCCTACGAGCAGTACTTC; CDR3aa: CASSPGIVRSYEQYF
j_gene: TRBJ2-3; d_gene: TRBD2; v_gene: TRBV19; abundance: NA; CDR3nt: TGTGCCAGTAGTATAGGGGCTAGCGGGTTCACAGATACGCAGTATTTT; CDR3aa: CASSIGASGFTDTQYF
j_gene: TRBJ1-5; d_gene: NA; v_gene: TRBV30; abundance: NA; CDR3nt: TGTGCCTGGAGTCCAACCTATCCACAGCCCCAGCATTTT; CDR3aa: CAWSPTYPQPQHF
j_gene: TRBJ1-1; d_gene: NA; v_gene: TRBV4-3; abundance: NA; CDR3nt: TGCGCCAGCAGCCAAATAGCAGAGCTAGAAAACACTGAAGCTTTCTTT; CDR3aa: CASSQIAELENTEAFF
j_gene: TRBJ1-5; d_gene: NA; v_gene: TRBV5-8; abundance: NA; CDR3nt: TGTGCCAGCAGCCAGGGGCGTGGGAAGGGCCCCTGGAGGCGGCATTTT; CDR3aa: CASSQGRGKGPWRRHF
j_gene: TRBJ1-6; d_gene: NA; v_gene: TRBV3-1/TRBV3-2; abundance: NA; CDR3nt: TGTGCCAGCAGCCAAGGGAGCTCCTATAATTCACCCCTCCACTTT; CDR3aa: CASSQGSSYNSPLHF
j_gene: TRBJ2-7; d_gene: TRBD1; v_gene: TRBV7-2; abundance: once; CDR3nt: TGTGCCAGCAGCTTCTCAGGGGGCTCCTACGAGCAGTACTTC; CDR3aa: CASSFSGGSYEQYF
j_gene: TRBJ2-1; d_gene: NA; v_gene: TRBV7-9; abundance: NA; CDR3nt: TGTGCCAGCAGCTTAGCGAGCAGGGGTTCCTACAATGAGCAGTTCTTC; CDR3aa: CASSLASRGSYNEQFF
j_gene: TRBJ1-2; d_gene: TRBD1; v_gene: TRBV30; abundance: NA; CDR3nt: TGTGCCTGGAGTGGGGACAGGAGGGGGTATGGCTACACCTTC; CDR3aa: CAWSGDRRGYGYTF
j_gene: TRBJ1-2; d_gene: NA; v_gene: TRBV19; abundance: NA; CDR3nt: TGTGCCGGTCACGAAACCCGGGTCCTCCGAAAAATCTATGGCTACACCTTC; CDR3aa: CAGHETRVLRKIYGYTF
j_gene: TRBJ1-3; d_gene: NA; v_gene: TRBV5-1; abundance: NA; CDR3nt: TGCGCCAGCAGCTTGGAAACAGGGAGCTCTGGAAACACCATATATTTT; CDR3aa: CASSLETGSSGNTIYF
j_gene: TRBJ2-7; d_gene: TRBD2; v_gene: TRBV5-3; abundance: NA; CDR3nt: TGTGCCAGAAGCTTGGCGTCCAGCGGACTAGCGGGGGCCTACGAGCAGTACTTC; CDR3aa: CARSLASSGLAGAYEQYF
j_gene: TRBJ2-7; d_gene: TRBD1; v_gene: TRBV7-9; abundance: NA; CDR3nt: TGTGCCAGCAGCTTATGGGGACAGCCAGACGAGCAGTACTTC; CDR3aa: CASSLWGQPDEQYF
j_gene: TRBJ2-7; d_gene: TRBD1; v_gene: TRBV5-1; abundance: NA; CDR3nt: TGCGCCAGCAGCGTCCCGGGACAGGCCTACGAGCAGTACTTC; CDR3aa: CASSVPGQAYEQYF
j_gene: TRBJ2-7; d_gene: NA; v_gene: TRBV2; abundance: once; CDR3nt: TGTGCCAGCAGAGAGGGACTGAGTTACTACGAGCAGTACTTC; CDR3aa: CASREGLSYYEQYF
j_gene: TRBJ1-2; d_gene: TRBD1; v_gene: TRBV7-2; abundance: NA; CDR3nt: TGTGCCAGCAGCTCGAGACAGGGGGCAGGGTATGGCTACACCTTC; CDR3aa: CASSSRQGAGYGYTF
j_gene: TRBJ2-1; d_gene: TRBD1; v_gene: TRBV14; abundance: once; CDR3nt: TGTGCCAGCAGCCAAGCCGGGACAGGGTCCAATGAGCAGTTCTTC; CDR3aa: CASSQAGTGSNEQFF
j_gene: TRBJ1-1; d_gene: NA; v_gene: TRBV24-1; abundance: once; CDR3nt: TGTGCCACCAGTGATTCTCACACTGAAGCTTTCTTT; CDR3aa: CATSDSHTEAFF
j_gene: TRBJ2-5; d_gene: TRBD2; v_gene: TRBV4-1; abundance: NA; CDR3nt: TGCGCCAGCAGCCAAGATCGGACGGGGGGGCCTTGGGAGACCCAGTACTTC; CDR3aa: CASSQDRTGGPWETQYF
j_gene: TRBJ2-1; d_gene: TRBD2; v_gene: TRBV7-3; abundance: NA; CDR3nt: TGTGCCAGCAGCTACGGACTAGGCTCCTACAATGAGCAGTTCTTC; CDR3aa: CASSYGLGSYNEQFF
j_gene: TRBJ2-7; d_gene: TRBD2; v_gene: TRBV5-1; abundance: NA; CDR3nt: TGCGCCAGCACCCTTGGAGCGGGGGGCTACTACGAGCAGTACTTC; CDR3aa: CASTLGAGGYYEQYF
j_gene: TRBJ2-3; d_gene: TRBD1; v_gene: TRBV7-6; abundance: few; CDR3nt: TGTGCCAGCAGCTCGAGGACAGGGCTGAGCACAGATACGCAGTATTTT; CDR3aa: CASSSRTGLSTDTQYF
j_gene: TRBJ2-2; d_gene: TRBD1; v_gene: TRBV27; abundance: NA; CDR3nt: TGTGCCAGCAGTTTACTACCCGGGACAGGGGCCGGGGAGCTGTTTTTT; CDR3aa: CASSLLPGTGAGELFF
j_gene: TRBJ1-5; d_gene: TRBD1; v_gene: TRBV5-1; abundance: NA; CDR3nt: TGCGCCAGCAGCCCAGGGACAGTGGGAAGCAATCAGCCCCAGCATTTT; CDR3aa: CASSPGTVGSNQPQHF
j_gene: TRBJ2-4; d_gene: NA; v_gene: TRBV18; abundance: NA; CDR3nt: TGTGCCAGCTCACCCCTGGGAGACCCGCTAGCCAAAAACATTCAGTACTTC; CDR3aa: CASSPLGDPLAKNIQYF
j_gene: TRBJ2-7; d_gene: TRBD1; v_gene: TRBV30; abundance: once; CDR3nt: TGTGCCTGGAGCCAGACAGGGGGCGAGCAGTACTTC; CDR3aa: CAWSQTGGEQYF
j_gene: TRBJ2-1; d_gene: TRBD2; v_gene: TRBV5-1; abundance: NA; CDR3nt: TGCGCCAGCAGCCCGGGGGGCGGGGGGTACAATGAGCAGTTCTTC; CDR3aa: CASSPGGGGYNEQFF
j_gene: TRBJ1-6; d_gene: TRBD1; v_gene: TRBV6-6; abundance: NA; CDR3nt: TGTGCCAGCAGTCCCGGGGACAGGGGGAACCACTTT; CDR3aa: CASSPGDRGNHF
j_gene: TRBJ2-1; d_gene: NA; v_gene: TRBV19; abundance: once; CDR3nt: TGTGCCAGTAGTATAACCGGGACTTACTACAATGAGCAGTTCTTC; CDR3aa: CASSITGTYYNEQFF
j_gene: TRBJ2-7; d_gene: TRBD2; v_gene: TRBV4-1; abundance: once; CDR3nt: TGCGCCAGCAGCCAAGGAGAAGGTAGCGGGCTGAGGGAGCAGTACTTC; CDR3aa: CASSQGEGSGLREQYF
j_gene: TRBJ1-3; d_gene: NA; v_gene: TRBV6-6; abundance: few; CDR3nt: TGTGCCAGCAGGCAAGGACATACAGGAAACACCATATATTTT; CDR3aa: CASRQGHTGNTIYF
j_gene: TRBJ1-2; d_gene: NA; v_gene: TRBV20-1; abundance: once; CDR3nt: TGCAGTGCTAGTCTACTGTTAAATGGCTACACCTTC; CDR3aa: CSASLLLNGYTF
j_gene: TRBJ2-5; d_gene: TRBD2; v_gene: TRBV10-1; abundance: NA; CDR3nt: TGCGCCAGCAGTGACCAGCGGGGGACGGAGACCCAGTACTTC; CDR3aa: CASSDQRGTETQYF
j_gene: TRBJ2-3; d_gene: TRBD1; v_gene: TRBV4-3; abundance: NA; CDR3nt: TGCGCCAGCAGCCAAGTGGGACAGGGATCAGATACGCAGTATTTT; CDR3aa: CASSQVGQGSDTQYF
j_gene: TRBJ1-2; d_gene: TRBD1; v_gene: TRBV19; abundance: NA; CDR3nt: TGTGCCAGTGGAGACAGGGGGCGCGACTATGGCTACACCTTC; CDR3aa: CASGDRGRDYGYTF
j_gene: TRBJ2-5; d_gene: NA; v_gene: TRBV7-9; abundance: NA; CDR3nt: TGTGCCAGCAGCTTACTAGGGGCAGAGACCCAGTACTTC; CDR3aa: CASSLLGAETQYF
j_gene: TRBJ1-1; d_gene: NA; v_gene: TRBV5-4; abundance: few; CDR3nt: TGTGCCAGCAGCACACGGGGGGGGAAGAACACTGAAGCTTTCTTT; CDR3aa: CASSTRGGKNTEAFF